The rows below give T cell receptor beta chains drawn from one sample of a study of blood T cell repertoires in COVID-19. Sequenced by immunoSEQ multiplex PCR; TCRdb stores in-frame clones only, minus some. The sample yields about 190,000 clones, just under 80% seen once. The specimen sequenced was peripheral blood. Receptors were obtained from an elderly woman with active or convalescent COVID-19. Each CDR3 is given with its conserved first and last residue. D genes are given only for firm matches. For some rows the clone size is stated as once, few or many, or as a class when expanded; others skip it.

TRBJ2-5 TRBV6-1 NA NA CASSEVGDPSQETQYF TGTGCCAGCAGTGAAGTGGGAGACCCGAGTCAAGAGACCCAGTACTTC
TRBJ1-1 TRBV7-3 NA few CASSLTGGYTEAFF TGTGCCAGCAGCTTAACCGGGGGTTACACTGAAGCTTTCTTT
TRBJ2-7 TRBV30 TRBD1 many CAWEPGTGFYEQYF TGTGCCTGGGAACCCGGGACAGGATTCTACGAGCAGTACTTC
TRBJ1-6 TRBV14 NA NA CASSQLVSSPLHF TGTGCCAGCAGCCAACTCGTCTCTTCACCCCTCCACTTT
TRBJ2-7 TRBV5-4 NA NA CASSLEGDAYEQYF TGTGCCAGCAGCTTGGAGGGGGATGCCTACGAGCAGTACTTC
TRBJ1-4 TRBV4-1 NA NA CASSRTGGNEKLFF TGCGCCAGCAGTCGGACTGGAGGAAATGAAAAACTGTTTTTT
TRBJ1-6 TRBV9 NA NA CASSPRTGNSPLHF TGTGCCAGCAGCCCTCGGACTGGGAATTCACCCCTCCACTTT
TRBJ1-1 TRBV9 NA NA CASSVGRGETEAFF TGTGCCAGCAGCGTAGGTCGCGGGGAAACTGAAGCTTTCTTT
TRBJ1-3 TRBV29-1 NA NA CSVATSSGNTIYF TGCAGCGTTGCGACATCCTCTGGAAACACCATATATTTT
TRBJ1-4 TRBV15 NA NA CATSRGGATNEKLFF TGTGCCACCAGCAGGGGGGGGGCAACTAATGAAAAACTGTTTTTT
TRBJ1-6 TRBV28 NA once CASSQEISPLHF TGTGCCAGCTCACAGGAGATTTCACCCCTCCACTTT
TRBJ2-6 TRBV5-1 NA NA CASSLGQIPGANVLTF TGCGCCAGCAGCTTAGGACAGATCCCTGGGGCCAACGTCCTGACTTTC
TRBJ1-6 TRBV19 TRBD1 NA CASRLGTGGNSPLHF TGTGCCAGTAGACTCGGGACAGGGGGGAATTCACCCCTCCACTTT
TRBJ2-5 TRBV4-1 NA NA CASSLQIQETQYF TGCGCCAGCAGCCTACAGATCCAAGAGACCCAGTACTTC
TRBJ1-1 TRBV5-5 NA NA CASSFPMNTEAFF TGTGCCAGCAGCTTCCCTATGAACACTGAAGCTTTCTTT
TRBJ2-1 TRBV6-2/TRBV6-3 TRBD2 NA CASSLASGGSQFF TGTGCCAGCAGTTTGGCTAGCGGGGGGTCACAGTTCTTC
TRBJ1-5 TRBV7-8 NA NA CASSLGIGGVGQPQHF TGTGCCAGCAGCTTAGGGATCGGGGGAGTCGGTCAGCCCCAGCATTTT
TRBJ2-1 TRBV5-1 NA few CASSLAQGVYNEQFF TGCGCCAGCAGCTTGGCTCAGGGCGTCTACAATGAGCAGTTCTTC
TRBJ2-7 TRBV10-3 TRBD2 NA CAISAEGTSGIYYEQYF TGTGCCATCAGTGCGGAAGGGACTAGCGGGATTTACTACGAGCAGTACTTC
TRBJ2-5 TRBV9 NA few CASSGEGGQVQETQYF TGTGCCAGCAGCGGAGAGGGGGGGCAGGTCCAAGAGACCCAGTACTTC
TRBJ2-6 TRBV28 TRBD1 NA CASSSRSLQGAVLRGNVLTF TGTGCCAGCAGTTCCCGAAGCTTACAGGGGGCTGTCCTAAGAGGCAACGTCCTGACTTTC
TRBJ1-6 TRBV3-1/TRBV3-2 NA NA CASSTDSGNSPLHF TGTGCCAGCAGCACGGATTCCGGGAATTCACCCCTCCACTTT
TRBJ1-6 TRBV7-9 NA few CASSLGLTRGYNSPLHF TGTGCCAGCAGCTTGGGGTTGACCAGGGGTTATAATTCACCCCTCCACTTT
TRBJ2-7 TRBV28 NA NA CASSLRPSAYEQYF TGTGCCAGCAGTTTGCGCCCTAGCGCCTACGAGCAGTACTTC
TRBJ1-1 TRBV7-2 NA NA CASSHRGGPNTEAFF TGTGCCAGCAGCCACCGGGGGGGACCGAACACTGAAGCTTTCTTT
TRBJ2-7 TRBV3-1/TRBV3-2 TRBD2 NA CASSQERGIGGGAYEQYF TGTGCCAGCAGCCAAGAACGGGGAATCGGCGGGGGGGCCTACGAGCAGTACTTC
TRBJ1-1 TRBV9 TRBD1 NA CASSQGEAHTEAFF TGTGCCAGCAGTCAGGGGGAGGCCCACACTGAAGCTTTCTTT
TRBJ1-2 TRBV2 NA NA CASSPNPYGYTF TGTGCCAGCAGCCCTAACCCCTATGGCTACACCTTC
TRBJ2-1 TRBV30 TRBD1 NA CAWNGQVYNEQFF TGTGCCTGGAATGGACAGGTTTACAATGAGCAGTTCTTC
TRBJ2-7 TRBV21-1 NA NA CASTEDRGAYEQYF TGTGCCAGCACCGAGGACAGGGGGGCCTACGAGCAGTACTTC
TRBJ1-5 TRBV5-6 NA NA CASSPGRGSNQPQHF TGTGCCAGCAGCCCAGGGCGGGGGAGCAATCAGCCCCAGCATTTT
TRBJ2-1 TRBV7-2 TRBD2 once CASSFWTSGEQFF TGTGCCAGCAGCTTCTGGACTAGCGGGGAGCAGTTCTTC
TRBJ2-5 TRBV7-2 NA NA CASSRRGQLLAGGRETQYF TGTGCCAGCAGCAGGCGGGGACAGCTCTTGGCGGGGGGAAGAGAGACCCAGTACTTC
TRBJ1-2 TRBV5-6 TRBD1 once CASSLRGHLYGYTF TGTGCCAGCAGCCTCAGGGGGCACCTCTATGGCTACACCTTC
TRBJ2-7 TRBV4-3 TRBD1 NA CASSHGTGGPYEQYF TGCGCCAGCAGCCACGGGACAGGGGGTCCCTACGAGCAGTACTTC
TRBJ1-2 TRBV9 TRBD1 NA CASSVGGGDYGYTF TGTGCCAGCAGCGTAGGAGGGGGCGACTATGGCTACACCTTC
TRBJ1-2 TRBV5-1 TRBD1 NA CASSSFGTGNGYTF TGCGCCAGCAGCTCATTCGGGACAGGGAATGGCTACACCTTC
TRBJ1-2 TRBV24-1 NA NA CATSDPTANYGYTF TGTGCCACCAGTGATCCCACAGCTAACTATGGCTACACCTTC
TRBJ2-3 TRBV6-5 TRBD2 NA CASRSLAGSTHTQYF TGTGCCAGCAGGTCACTAGCGGGGAGCACACATACGCAGTATTTT
TRBJ1-2 TRBV28 NA NA CASRQATDNYGYTF TGTGCCAGCAGGCAGGCTACGGATAACTATGGCTACACCTTC